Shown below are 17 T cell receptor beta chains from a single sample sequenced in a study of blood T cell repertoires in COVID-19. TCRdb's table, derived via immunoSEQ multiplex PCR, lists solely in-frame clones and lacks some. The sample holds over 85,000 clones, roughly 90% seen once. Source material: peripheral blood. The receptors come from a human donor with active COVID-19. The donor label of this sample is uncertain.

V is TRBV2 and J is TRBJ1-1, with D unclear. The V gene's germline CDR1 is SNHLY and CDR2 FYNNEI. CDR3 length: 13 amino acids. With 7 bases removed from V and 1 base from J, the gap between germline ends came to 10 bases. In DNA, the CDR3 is TGTGCCAGCATGCGTCCGCCGAACACTGAAGCTTTCTTT. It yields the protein CASMRPPNTEAFF.

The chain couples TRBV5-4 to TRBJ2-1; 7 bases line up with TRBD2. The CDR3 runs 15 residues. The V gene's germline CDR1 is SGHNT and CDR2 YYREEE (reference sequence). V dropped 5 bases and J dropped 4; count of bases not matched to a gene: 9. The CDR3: CASRIGAGEYNEQFF. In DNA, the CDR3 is TGTGCCAGCAGGATTGGGGCGGGGGAGTACAATGAGCAGTTCTTC.

DNA for the CDR3: TGCGCCAGCAGCTGGCTGGGGGGTGATAGCCAAGAGACCCAGTACTTC. Its protein product is CASSWLGGDSQETQYF. This chain connects TRBV5-1 to TRBJ2-5; TRBD2 might be the D (6 bases). Trimming took off 3 bases at V and 1 base at J, with 16 bases between the two ends. The CDR3 length is 16 residues. Germline V gene data show CDR1 as SGHRS and CDR2 as YFSETQ.

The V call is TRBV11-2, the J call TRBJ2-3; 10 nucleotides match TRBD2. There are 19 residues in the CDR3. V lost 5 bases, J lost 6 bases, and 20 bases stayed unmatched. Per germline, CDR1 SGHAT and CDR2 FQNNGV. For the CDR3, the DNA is TGTGCCAGCAGCACCACCCTTGGTAGCGGGGGGCCAAAGGATGATACGCAGTATTTT. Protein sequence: CASSTTLGSGGPKDDTQYF.

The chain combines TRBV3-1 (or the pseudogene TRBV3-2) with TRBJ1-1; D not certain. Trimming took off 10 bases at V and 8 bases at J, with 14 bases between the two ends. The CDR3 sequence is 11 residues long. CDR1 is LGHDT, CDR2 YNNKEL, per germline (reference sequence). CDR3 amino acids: CANPRLGEAFF. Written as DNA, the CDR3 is TGTGCCAACCCCCGACTAGGCGAAGCTTTCTTT.

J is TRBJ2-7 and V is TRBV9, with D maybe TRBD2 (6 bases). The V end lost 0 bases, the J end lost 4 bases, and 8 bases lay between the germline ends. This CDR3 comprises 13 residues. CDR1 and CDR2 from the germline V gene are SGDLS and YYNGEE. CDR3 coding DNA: TGTGCCAGCAGCGTAGTCGGGAGATACGAGCAGTACTTC. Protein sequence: CASSVVGRYEQYF. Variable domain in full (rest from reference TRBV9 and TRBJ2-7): DSGVTQTPKHLITATGQRVTLRCSPRSGDLSVYWYQQSLDQGLQFLIQYYNGEERAKGNILERFSAQQFPDLHSELNLSSLELGDSALYFCASSVVGRYEQYFGPGTRLTVT.

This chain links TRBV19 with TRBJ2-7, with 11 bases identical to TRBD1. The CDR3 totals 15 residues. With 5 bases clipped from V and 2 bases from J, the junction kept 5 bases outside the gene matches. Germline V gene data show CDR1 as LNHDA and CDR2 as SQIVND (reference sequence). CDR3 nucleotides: TGTGCCAGTAGTCTCCCGGGACAGGGGGCCTACGAGCAGTACTTC. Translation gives CASSLPGQGAYEQYF.

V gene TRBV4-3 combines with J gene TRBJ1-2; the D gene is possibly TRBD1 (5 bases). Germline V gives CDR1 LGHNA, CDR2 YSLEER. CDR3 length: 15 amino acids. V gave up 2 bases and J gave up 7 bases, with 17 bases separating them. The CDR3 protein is CASSQNRIARGGYTF. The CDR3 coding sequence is TGCGCCAGCAGCCAAAACAGGATAGCAAGGGGTGGCTACACCTTC.

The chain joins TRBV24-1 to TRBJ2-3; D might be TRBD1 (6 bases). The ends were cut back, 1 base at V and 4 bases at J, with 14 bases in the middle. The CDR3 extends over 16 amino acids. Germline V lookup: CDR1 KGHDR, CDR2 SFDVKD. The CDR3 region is CATSDFFPDSADTQYF. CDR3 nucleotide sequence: TGTGCCACCAGTGATTTTTTTCCGGACAGCGCAGATACGCAGTATTTT.

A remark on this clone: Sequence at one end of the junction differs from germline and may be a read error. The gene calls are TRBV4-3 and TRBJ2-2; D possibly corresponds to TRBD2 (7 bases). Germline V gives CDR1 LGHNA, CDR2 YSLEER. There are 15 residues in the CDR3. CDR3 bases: TGCCCCAGCACTTTGGGGGGGGGCCACCACGGGGAGCTGTTTTTT. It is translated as CPSTLGGGHHGELFF.

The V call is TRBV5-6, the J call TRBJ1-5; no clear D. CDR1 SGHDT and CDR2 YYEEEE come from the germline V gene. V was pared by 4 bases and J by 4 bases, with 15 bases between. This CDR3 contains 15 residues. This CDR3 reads CASSPPPQANQPQHF. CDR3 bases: TGTGCCAGCAGCCCCCCCCCGCAGGCGAATCAGCCCCAGCATTTT. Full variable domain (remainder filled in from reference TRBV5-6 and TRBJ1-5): DAGVTQSPTHLIKTRGQQVTLRCSPKSGHDTVSWYQQALGQGPQFIFQYYEEEERQRGNFPDRFSGHQFPNYSSELNVNALLLGDSALYLCASSPPPQANQPQHFGDGTRLSIL.

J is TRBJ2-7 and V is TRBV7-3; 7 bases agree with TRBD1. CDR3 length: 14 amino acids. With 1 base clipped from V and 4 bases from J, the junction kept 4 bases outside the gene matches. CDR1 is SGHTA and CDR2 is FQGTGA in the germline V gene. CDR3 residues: CASSLKGAGYEQYF. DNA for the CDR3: TGTGCCAGCAGCTTAAAGGGGGCGGGTTACGAGCAGTACTTC.

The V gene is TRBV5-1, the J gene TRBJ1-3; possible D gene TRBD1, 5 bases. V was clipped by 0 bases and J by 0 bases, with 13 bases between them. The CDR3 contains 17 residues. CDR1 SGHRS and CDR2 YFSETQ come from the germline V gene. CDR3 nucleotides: TGCGCCAGCAGCTTGGGACAGTCTAACCTCTCTGGAAACACCATATATTTT. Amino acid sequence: CASSLGQSNLSGNTIYF.

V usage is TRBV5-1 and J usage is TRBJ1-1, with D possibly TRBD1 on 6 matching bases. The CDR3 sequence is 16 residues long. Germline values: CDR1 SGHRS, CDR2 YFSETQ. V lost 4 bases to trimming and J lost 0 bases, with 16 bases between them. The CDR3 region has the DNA TGCGCCAGCAGCCCCGGGGCAGGGGTCGTGAACACTGAAGCTTTCTTT. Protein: CASSPGAGVVNTEAFF.

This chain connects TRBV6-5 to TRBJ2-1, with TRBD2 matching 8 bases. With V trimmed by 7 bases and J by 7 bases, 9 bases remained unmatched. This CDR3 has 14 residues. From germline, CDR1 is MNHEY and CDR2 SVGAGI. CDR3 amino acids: CASNGGGWRNEQFF. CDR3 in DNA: TGTGCCAGCAACGGCGGGGGGTGGAGGAATGAGCAGTTCTTC.

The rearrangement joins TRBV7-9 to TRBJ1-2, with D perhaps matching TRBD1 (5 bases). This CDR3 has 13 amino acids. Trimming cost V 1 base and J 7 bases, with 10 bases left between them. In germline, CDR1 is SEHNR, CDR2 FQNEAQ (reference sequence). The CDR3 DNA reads TGTGCCAGCAGCTTAGGGGCGGGGGTTGGCTACACCTTC. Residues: CASSLGAGVGYTF.

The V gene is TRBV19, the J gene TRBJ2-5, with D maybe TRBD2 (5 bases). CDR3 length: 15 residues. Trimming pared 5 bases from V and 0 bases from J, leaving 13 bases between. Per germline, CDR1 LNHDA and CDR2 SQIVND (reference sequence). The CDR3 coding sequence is TGTGCCAGTAGTCAACGGATCGGGGACCAAGAGACCCAGTACTTC. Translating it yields CASSQRIGDQETQYF.